This T cell receptor (beta chain) was recovered during a study of blood T cell repertoires in COVID-19 (dated by TCRdb to between 2020 and 2021). About the investigation overall: The collaborator samples originated in the United States, Italy and Spain and spanned the acute and convalescent phases of COVID-19. The prospective study material was composed of cDNA or gDNA derived from T cells, B-cell-depleted T cells, or PBMCs. The dataset comprised deeply sampled blood TCRbeta repertoires from subjects exposed to, actively infected with, or recovered from COVID-19. A freely available public database, intended as a resource for researchers studying the immune response to SARS-CoV-2, is where the repertoires were released. Samples came from the ongoing ImmuneRACE study (first 160 participants) plus 1,254 subjects from 6 global collaborators. A de-identified subject ID, COVID-19 status, age in years and sex were almost always included in the sample metadata. Where HLA class I and class II types were available, the types were taken from metadata supplied by the sample provider, not from assay-based typing. Summary of the overall study and its limitations: The amount of clinical and demographic metadata varied by source and participant and was provided uncurated.

Comment on this clone: The specificity of this receptor is unknown. Base quality data are lacking; no much larger clone is found one base away.

V and J are trimmed by 5 bases and 7 bases, and the gene matches miss 5 bases of the junction. Taken from the germline V gene, the CDR1 and CDR2 loops are SGHTA and FQGNSA. Reading from cysteine to phenylalanine, the CDR3 counts 13 amino acids. The only DNA kept is the CDR3, 39 bases in frame from the first base. Collaborating institutions collected whole blood in K2EDTA tubes following their own protocols. For TCRbeta analysis, collaborator samples were shipped as frozen whole blood, as isolated PBMCs, or as DNA extracted from either sample type. TCRbeta CDR3 regions were amplified from genomic DNA by means of the immunoSEQ Assay, a bias-controlled multiplex PCR. Concerning the study's data processing: The number of nucleated cells in each sample was estimated from the amplification of reference gene primers within the assay. To quantify the absolute abundance of each unique TCRbeta CDR3 rearrangement, sequence reads were collapsed and filtered. Productive Simpson clonality was computed per sample as the square root of Simpson's diversity index over productive rearrangements. TCRdb holds this immuneACCESS table with in-frame rearrangements only. Some clones are missing; in checked studies, unresolved V genes explain under half, and the rest has no known cause. V and J calls and clone size are given by that table; D and trimming were obtained from the DNA. This sample holds 65,000 to 95,000 clones; 70% to 75% were observed only once. More than 5% of the sample is in the top ten clones.

The sequence is built from TRBV7-2 and TRBJ2-5, with 9 bases aligning to TRBD2. The sequencing input was peripheral blood. The origin of this receptor is a man aged 45-65 years with active or convalescent COVID-19. The CDR3 protein: CASSRGGVGTQYF. The sequence in DNA is TGTGCCAGCAGCCGCGGGGGGGTCGGGACCCAGTACTTC.